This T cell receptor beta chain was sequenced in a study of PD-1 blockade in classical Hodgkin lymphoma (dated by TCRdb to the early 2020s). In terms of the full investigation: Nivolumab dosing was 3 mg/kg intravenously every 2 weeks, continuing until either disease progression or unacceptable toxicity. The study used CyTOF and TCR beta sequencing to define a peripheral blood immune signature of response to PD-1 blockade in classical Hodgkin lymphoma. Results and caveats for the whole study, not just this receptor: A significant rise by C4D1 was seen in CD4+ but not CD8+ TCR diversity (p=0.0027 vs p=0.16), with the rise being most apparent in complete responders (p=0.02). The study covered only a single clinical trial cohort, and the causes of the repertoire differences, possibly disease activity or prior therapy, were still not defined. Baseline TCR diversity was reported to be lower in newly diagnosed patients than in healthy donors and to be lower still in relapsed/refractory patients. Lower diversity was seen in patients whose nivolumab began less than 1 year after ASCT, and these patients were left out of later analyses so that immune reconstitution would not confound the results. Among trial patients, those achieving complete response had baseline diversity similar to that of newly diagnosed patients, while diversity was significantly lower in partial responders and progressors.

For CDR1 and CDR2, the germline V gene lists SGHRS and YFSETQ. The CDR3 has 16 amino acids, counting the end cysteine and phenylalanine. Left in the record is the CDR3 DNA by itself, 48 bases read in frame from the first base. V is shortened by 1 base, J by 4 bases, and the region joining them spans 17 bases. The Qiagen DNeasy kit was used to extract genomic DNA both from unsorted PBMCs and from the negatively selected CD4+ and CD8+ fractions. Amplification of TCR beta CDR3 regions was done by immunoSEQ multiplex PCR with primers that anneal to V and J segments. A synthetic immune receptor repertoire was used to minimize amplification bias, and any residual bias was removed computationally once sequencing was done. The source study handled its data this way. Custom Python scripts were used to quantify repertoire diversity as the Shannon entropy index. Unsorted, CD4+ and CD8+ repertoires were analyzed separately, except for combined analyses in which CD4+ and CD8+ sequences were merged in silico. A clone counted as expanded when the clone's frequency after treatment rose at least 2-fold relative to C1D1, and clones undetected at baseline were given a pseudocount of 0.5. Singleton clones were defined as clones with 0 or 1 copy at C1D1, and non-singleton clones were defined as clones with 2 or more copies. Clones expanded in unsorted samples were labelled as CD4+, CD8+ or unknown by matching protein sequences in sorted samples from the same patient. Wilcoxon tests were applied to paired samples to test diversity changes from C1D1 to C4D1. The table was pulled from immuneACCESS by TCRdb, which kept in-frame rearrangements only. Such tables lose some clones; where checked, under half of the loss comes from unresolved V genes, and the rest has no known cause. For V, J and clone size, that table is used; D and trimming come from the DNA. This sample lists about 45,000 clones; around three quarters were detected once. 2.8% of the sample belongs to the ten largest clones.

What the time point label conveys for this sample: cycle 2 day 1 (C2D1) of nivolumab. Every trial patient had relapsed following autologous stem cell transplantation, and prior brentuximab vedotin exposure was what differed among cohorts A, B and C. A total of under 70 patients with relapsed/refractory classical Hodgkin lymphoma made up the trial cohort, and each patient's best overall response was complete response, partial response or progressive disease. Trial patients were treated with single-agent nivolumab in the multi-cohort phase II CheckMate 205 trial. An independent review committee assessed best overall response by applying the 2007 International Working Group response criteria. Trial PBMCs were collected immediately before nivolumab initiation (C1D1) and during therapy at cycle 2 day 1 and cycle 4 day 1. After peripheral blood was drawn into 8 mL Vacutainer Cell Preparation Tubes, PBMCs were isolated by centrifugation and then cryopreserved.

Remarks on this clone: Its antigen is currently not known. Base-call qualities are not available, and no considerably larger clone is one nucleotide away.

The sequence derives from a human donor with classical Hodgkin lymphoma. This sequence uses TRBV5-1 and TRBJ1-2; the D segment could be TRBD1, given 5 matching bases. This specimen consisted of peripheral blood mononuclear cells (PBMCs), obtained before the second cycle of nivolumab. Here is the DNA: TGCGCCAGCAGCTTGTTAGGGACGGGAGGAGGCTATGGCTACACCTTC. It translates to CASSLLGTGGGYGYTF.